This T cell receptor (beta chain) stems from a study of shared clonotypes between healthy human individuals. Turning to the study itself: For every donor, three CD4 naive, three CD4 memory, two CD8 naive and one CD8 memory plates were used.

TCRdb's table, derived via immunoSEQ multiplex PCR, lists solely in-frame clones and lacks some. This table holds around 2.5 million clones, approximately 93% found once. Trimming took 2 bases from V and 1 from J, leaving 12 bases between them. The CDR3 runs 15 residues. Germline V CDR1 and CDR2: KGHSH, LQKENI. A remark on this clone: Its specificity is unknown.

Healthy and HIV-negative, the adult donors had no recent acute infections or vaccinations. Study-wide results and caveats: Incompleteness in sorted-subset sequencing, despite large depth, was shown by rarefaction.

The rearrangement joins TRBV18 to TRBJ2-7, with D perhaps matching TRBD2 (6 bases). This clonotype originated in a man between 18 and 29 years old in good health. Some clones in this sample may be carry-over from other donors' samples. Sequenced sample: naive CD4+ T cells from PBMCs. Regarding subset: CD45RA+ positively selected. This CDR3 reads CASSPTAGMSYEQYF. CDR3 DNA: TGTGCCAGCTCACCAACAGCGGGTATGTCCTACGAGCAGTACTTC. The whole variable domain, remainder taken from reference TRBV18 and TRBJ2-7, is NAGVMQNPRHLVRRRGQEARLRCSPMKGHSHVYWYRQLPEEGLKFMVYLQKENIIDESGMPKERFSAEFPKEGPSILRIQQVVRGDSAAYFCASSPTAGMSYEQYFGPGTRLTVT.